Following are 22 T cell receptor beta chains from one sample sequenced in a study of cytomegalovirus exposure and HLA in healthy donors. Libraries were prepared by immunoSEQ multiplex PCR; TCRdb keeps only in-frame clonotypes and omits some of them. The sample has roughly 150,000 clones, around 82% seen once. Sequenced: PBMCs. The source of these receptors is a man aged 25 to 40 in good health and CMV-seropositive.

The chain has TRBV29-1 and TRBJ1-1, with D maybe TRBD1 (6 bases). Trimming pared 3 bases from V and 1 base from J, leaving 9 bases between. Germline V gene data show CDR1 as SQVTM and CDR2 as ANQGSEA. The CDR3 has 13 amino acids. The CDR3, as DNA: TGCAGCGTTGATAAGGGACAGAACACTGAAGCTTTCTTT. Translation gives CSVDKGQNTEAFF.

This chain uses TRBV10-3 with TRBJ1-2; D is unclear. Germline CDR1 ENHRY, CDR2 SYGVKD. The V and J ends lost 2 bases and 5 bases respectively, with 6 bases between them. The CDR3 totals 12 residues. CDR3 sequence reads: CAISEEEYGYTF. The CDR3 nucleotides read TGTGCCATCAGTGAGGAGGAATATGGCTACACCTTC.

This chain uses TRBV19 with TRBJ2-7; 9 bases match TRBD2. From germline, CDR1 is LNHDA and CDR2 SQIVND (reference sequence). The junction had 4 bases not matched to a gene; V was cut back by 7 bases and J by 0 bases. The CDR3 extends over 14 amino acids. For the CDR3, the DNA is TGTGCCAGTATGAGGACTAGCGTCTCCTACGAGCAGTACTTC. This sequence encodes CASMRTSVSYEQYF.

V gene TRBV2 combines with J gene TRBJ2-3, with 7 bases matching TRBD2. J gave up 0 bases and V 5 bases, and 2 bases lay outside the gene matches. This CDR3 comprises 14 residues. Germline CDR1 SNHLY, CDR2 FYNNEI. The CDR3 DNA reads TGTGCCAGCAGTAGCGGGATAAGCACAGATACGCAGTATTTT. Amino acid sequence: CASSSGISTDTQYF.

The chain combines TRBV11-3 with TRBJ2-1, with 9 bases lining up with TRBD2. The CDR3 loop spans 18 amino acids. The germline V gene encodes CDR1 SGHNT and CDR2 YENEEA. V lost 5 bases and J lost 8; bases outside the gene matches: 19. CDR3 bases: TGTGCCAGCAGCGTGGGGTCTAGCGGGGCCGCAATGAGCGATGAGCAGTTCTTC. It is translated as CASSVGSSGAAMSDEQFF.

This clone showed up just once. The rearrangement joins TRBV21-1 to TRBJ2-3; the table's TRBD1 call for D was not verified on the DNA. TRBV21-1 is flagged as a pseudogene. There are 16 residues in the CDR3. The CDR3: CASSKGRDKGTDTQYF. In nucleotides, the CDR3 is TGTGCCAGCAGCAAGGGTAGGGACAAGGGCACAGATACGCAGTATTTT.

This chain uses TRBV27 with TRBJ1-1, with D perhaps matching TRBD1 (5 bases). This CDR3 has 15 amino acids. V was trimmed by 7 bases and J by 4 bases, leaving 19 bases between them. Germline V gene sequence: CDR1 MNHEY, CDR2 SMNVEV (reference sequence). As DNA, the CDR3 is TGTGCCAGCACTCCTTACGACGGCAGGGCCACTGAAGCTTTCTTT. Translated: CASTPYDGRATEAFF.

The rearrangement uses TRBV6-5 and TRBJ1-3, with no clear D. The V gene's germline CDR1 is MNHEY and CDR2 SVGAGI. This CDR3 contains 13 residues. V dropped 6 bases and J dropped 6 bases, with 12 bases sitting between them. For the CDR3, the DNA is TGTGCCAGCAGCCGAGGGCTAATAAACACCATATATTTT. Protein product: CASSRGLINTIYF.

V gene TRBV28 combines with J gene TRBJ2-3; 10 bases are shared with TRBD2. The CDR3 covers 18 residues. After removal of 1 base from V and 3 bases from J, the junction contained 10 bases not matched to a gene. CDR1 and CDR2 from the germline V gene are MDHEN and SYDVKM. The CDR3 nucleotides read TGTGCCAGCAGTTTATCCTTCCTTAGCGGGGGGAAGACAGATACGCAGTATTTT. This encodes CASSLSFLSGGKTDTQYF.

This clone was seen more than once but under ten times. This rearrangement joins TRBV19 to TRBJ1-5; no clear D gene. The CDR3 is 16 residues long. V was shortened by 4 bases and J by 3 bases, with 16 bases between the two germline ends. Germline CDR1 and CDR2: LNHDA and SQIVND (reference sequence). CDR3 DNA: TGTGCCAGTAGTACTACGGGCGGGCAGGCCAATCAGCCCCAGCATTTT. Protein product: CASSTTGGQANQPQHF.

This clone is a singleton in its sample. This chain uses TRBV9 with TRBJ1-2; D not resolved. The germline CDR1 and CDR2 sequences are SGDLS and YYNGEE. The CDR3 extends over 16 amino acids. V was cut by 4 bases and J by 0 bases, with 16 bases left in between. The CDR3 spells CASSQWWIAANYGYTF. The CDR3 nucleotides are TGTGCCAGCAGCCAATGGTGGATAGCAGCTAACTATGGCTACACCTTC.

The chain combines TRBV2 with TRBJ1-5, with D perhaps matching TRBD1 (5 bases). Germline V gene lookup returns CDR1 SNHLY and CDR2 FYNNEI. This CDR3 has 14 amino acids. Trimming removed 5 bases at V and 0 bases at J, with 8 bases between. The CDR3 nucleotides read TGTGCCAGCAGTTACAGGTATAGCAATCAGCCCCAGCATTTT. Protein: CASSYRYSNQPQHF. Complete variable domain (other parts from reference TRBV2 and TRBJ1-5): EPEVTQTPSHQVTQMGQEVILRCVPISNHLYFYWYRQILGQKVEFLVSFYNNEISEKSEIFDDQFSVERPDGSNFTLKIRSTKLEDSAMYFCASSYRYSNQPQHFGDGTRLSIL.

The chain carries TRBV6-6 and TRBJ2-7; TRBD2 matches 10 bases. V lost 4 bases to trimming and J lost 2 bases; unmatched junction nucleotides: 5. CDR3 length: 15 residues. Germline V gene lookup returns CDR1 MNHNY and CDR2 SVGAGI (reference sequence). The CDR3 protein is CASSLASGGTYEQYF. For the CDR3, the DNA is TGTGCCAGCAGTTTGGCTAGCGGGGGTACCTACGAGCAGTACTTC.

The chain recombines TRBV7-9 with TRBJ1-4, with D possibly TRBD1 on 6 matching bases. The germline V gene has CDR1 SEHNR and CDR2 FQNEAQ (reference sequence). V lost 4 bases, J lost 0 bases, and 9 bases lay in between. The CDR3 spans 15 residues. CDR3 amino acids: CASSSRGSTNEKLFF. The CDR3 region has the DNA TGTGCCAGCAGCTCCAGGGGCTCAACTAATGAAAAACTGTTTTTT.

The chain couples TRBV28 to TRBJ1-2; 9 positions match TRBD1. The V and J ends lost 2 bases and 4 bases, in that order; junction bases with no gene match: 2. CDR3 size: 14 residues. Germline values: CDR1 MDHEN, CDR2 SYDVKM. The CDR3 region has the DNA TGTGCCAGCAGTTTAAGGGACAGGGCCTATGGCTACACCTTC. Its translation is CASSLRDRAYGYTF.

Here the CDR3 DNA reads TGTGCCAGCAGCCCGGCGGCGGGCGTCTCCTACAATGAGCAGTTCTTC. This encodes CASSPAAGVSYNEQFF. This chain connects TRBV4-2 to TRBJ2-1, with D tentatively TRBD2 (5 bases). The CDR3 is 16 residues long. V lost 4 bases, J lost 0 bases, and 13 bases lay in between. Germline CDR1 and CDR2: LGHNA and YNFKEQ.

The J gene is TRBJ1-1, the V gene TRBV2; the D gene is possibly TRBD1 (6 bases). The germline V gene encodes CDR1 SNHLY and CDR2 FYNNEI. Trimming removed 4 bases from V and 3 bases from J, with 12 bases in between. The CDR3 consists of 14 residues. CDR3 amino acids: CASSVRTEYTEAFF. The CDR3 coding sequence is TGTGCCAGCAGTGTAAGGACAGAGTACACTGAAGCTTTCTTT.

This chain links TRBV2 with TRBJ2-1; D perhaps matches TRBD2 (6 bases). Trimming took off 5 bases at V and 12 bases at J, with 11 bases between the two ends. This CDR3 is 11 amino acids long. Germline V CDR1 and CDR2: SNHLY, FYNNEI. Here the CDR3 DNA reads TGTGCCAGCAGTCTGGACTACGGGCAGTTCTTC. Translated, it gives CASSLDYGQFF.

The chain uses TRBV5-1 and TRBJ2-7; 8 bases are a match to TRBD2. Trimming removed 4 bases from V and 6 bases from J; junction bases left unmatched: 9. Germline lookup yields CDR1 SGHRS and CDR2 YFSETQ. The CDR3 consists of 14 residues. CDR3 protein: CASSIIAGSVEQYF. The DNA of the CDR3 is TGCGCCAGCAGCATCATAGCGGGATCCGTCGAGCAGTACTTC.

The chain combines TRBV14 with TRBJ2-5; 11 bases agree with TRBD2. J was trimmed by 4 bases and V by 4 bases; bases with no gene match: 8. Germline V CDR1 and CDR2: SGHDN, FVKESK. The CDR3 consists of 16 residues. The CDR3 here is CASSRRLAGLGETQYF. CDR3 sequence (DNA): TGTGCCAGCAGCCGTCGACTAGCGGGGCTGGGAGAGACCCAGTACTTC.

This sequence joins TRBV5-1 and TRBJ2-5; D is possibly TRBD1 (6 bases). CDR3 size: 13 residues. Trimming took off 8 bases at V and 2 bases at J, with 13 bases between the two ends. Looked up from germline, CDR1 is SGHRS and CDR2 is YFSETQ. In DNA form, the CDR3 reads TGCGCCAGTAAATGGACAGAACAAGAGACCCAGTACTTC. The encoded protein is CASKWTEQETQYF.

The rearrangement joins TRBV5-1 to TRBJ1-1; no clear D. V lost 7 bases and J lost 1, with 14 bases in between. CDR3 length: 14 residues. Germline V lookup: CDR1 SGHRS, CDR2 YFSETQ. CDR3: CASARRGANTEAFF. DNA of the CDR3: TGCGCCAGCGCCCGGAGAGGAGCGAACACTGAAGCTTTCTTT.